This T cell receptor beta chain was captured by sequencing in a study of breast tumors, draining lymph nodes, adjacent tissues. Findings and caveats of the study: The lymph node origin of tumor T cells was framed as consistent with a hypothesis, not demonstrated.

This CDR3 comprises 15 residues. Germline assignment: CDR1 LGHNA and CDR2 YSLEER. The V end lost 4 bases, the J end lost 0 bases, and 10 bases lay between the germline ends. Many counts were recorded for this clonotype. What it binds is not known. In TCRdb, the multiplex PCR reads were re-called with MiXCR into one record per CDR3 protein. The sample has about 17,000 distinct CDR3 sequences, over 55% seen once. The sequencing sample was made of tumor-adjacent breast tissue. The chain recombines TRBV4-3 with TRBJ2-1, with D possibly being TRBD1 (5 bases). This TCR came from a female donor with breast cancer. Some clones in this sample may be carry-over from other donors' samples. This CDR3 reads CASSPDTSSYNEQFF. As DNA, the CDR3 is TGCGCCAGCAGCCCGGACACCTCCTCCTACAATGAGCAGTTCTTC.